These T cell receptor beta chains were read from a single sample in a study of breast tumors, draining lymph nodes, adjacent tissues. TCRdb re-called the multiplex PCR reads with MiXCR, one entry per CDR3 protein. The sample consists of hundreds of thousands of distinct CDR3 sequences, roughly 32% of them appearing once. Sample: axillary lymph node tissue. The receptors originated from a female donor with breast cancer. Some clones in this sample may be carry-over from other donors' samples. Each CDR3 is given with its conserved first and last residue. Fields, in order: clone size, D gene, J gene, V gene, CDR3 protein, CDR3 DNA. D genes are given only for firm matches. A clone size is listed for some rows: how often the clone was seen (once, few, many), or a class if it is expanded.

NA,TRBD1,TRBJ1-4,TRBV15,CATSSTGSSEKLFF,TGTGCCACCAGTTCGACAGGGAGCAGTGAAAAACTGTTTTTT
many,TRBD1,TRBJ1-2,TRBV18,CASSPTGQGNSGYTF,TGTGCCAGCTCACCCACGGGACAGGGGAATTCTGGCTACACCTTC
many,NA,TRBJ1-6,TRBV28,CASRNIRSPLHF,TGTGCCAGCAGAAACATACGGTCACCCCTCCACTTT
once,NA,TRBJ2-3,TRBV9,CASSVSGGGYEQYF,TGTGCCAGCAGCGTATCAGGGGGGGGATACGAGCAGTATTTT
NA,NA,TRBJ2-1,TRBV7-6,CASSLATGYEQFF,TGTGCCAGCAGCTTGGCAACAGGGTATGAGCAGTTCTTC
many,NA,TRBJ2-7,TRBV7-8,CASSLTALTYEQYF,TGTGCCAGCAGCCTGACTGCGTTAACCTACGAGCAGTACTTC
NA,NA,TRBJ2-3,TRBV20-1,CSARTEDGDTQYF,TGCAGTGCTAGGACAGAGGATGGAGATACGCAGTATTTT
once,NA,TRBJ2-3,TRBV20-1,CSATLSRTDTQYF,TGCAGTGCTACCCTTAGCCGCACAGATACGCAGTATTTT
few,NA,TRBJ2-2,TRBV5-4,CASSRTETTGELFF,TGTGCCAGCAGCCGGACAGAGACCACCGGGGAGCTGTTTTTT
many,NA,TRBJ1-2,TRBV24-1,CATSDRGGYTF,TGTGCCACCAGTGATAGGGGAGGCTACACCTTC
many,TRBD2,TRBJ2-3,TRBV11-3,CASKSGVRDTQYF,TGTGCCAGCAAGAGCGGGGTGAGGGATACGCAGTATTTT
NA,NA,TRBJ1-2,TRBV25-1,CASSESTGTYGYTF,TGTGCCAGCAGTGAATCGACAGGCACCTATGGCTACACCTTC
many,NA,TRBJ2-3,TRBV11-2,CASSVSTGTDTQYF,TGTGCCAGCAGCGTGAGTACAGGCACAGATACGCAGTATTTT
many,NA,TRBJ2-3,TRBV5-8,CASSLVPDQTDTQYF,TGTGCCAGCAGCTTGGTTCCTGACCAGACAGATACGCAGTATTTT
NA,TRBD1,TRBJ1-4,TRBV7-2,CASSFGRGRVTNEKLFF,TGTGCCAGCAGCTTTGGCAGGGGGCGCGTTACTAATGAAAAACTGTTTTTT
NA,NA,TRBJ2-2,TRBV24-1,CATGDPGTANAGELFF,TGTGCCACCGGTGATCCAGGGACTGCGAACGCCGGGGAGCTGTTTTTT
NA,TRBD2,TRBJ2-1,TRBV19,CASSIEGTSTDTQFF,TGTGCCAGTAGTATAGAGGGGACTAGCACAGATACGCAGTTCTTC
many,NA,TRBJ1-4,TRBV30,CAWSPSGELFF,TGTGCCTGGAGTCCTAGCGGGGAACTGTTTTTT